This T cell receptor beta chain came from a study of blood T cell repertoires in COVID-19. Study-level background: The study drew acute and convalescent COVID-19 samples from the United States, Italy and Spain. PBMCs, B-cell-depleted T cells, or T cells were the source of the cDNA or gDNA that made up the material.

Original analysis: From reference gene primer amplification, estimates of nucleated cell counts were derived. The protocol was immunoSEQ multiplex PCR, while the TCRdb copy is restricted to in-frame clones and leaves out a portion. The V and J calls and clone size come from that table; D and trimming were worked out from the DNA. The sample has around 150,000 clones, 80% to 90% seen once. This CDR3 is 15 amino acids long. Source material: peripheral blood. This clonotype originated in a man over 45 with active COVID-19. The chain joins TRBV21-1 to TRBJ1-5; no check of the table's D call, TRBD1, against the DNA was made. TRBV21-1 is an annotated pseudogene. Here the CDR3 DNA reads TGTGCCAGCAGCAAAGGACAGGGGTTCTATCAGCCCCAGCATTTT. Amino acids: CASSKGQGFYQPQHF.